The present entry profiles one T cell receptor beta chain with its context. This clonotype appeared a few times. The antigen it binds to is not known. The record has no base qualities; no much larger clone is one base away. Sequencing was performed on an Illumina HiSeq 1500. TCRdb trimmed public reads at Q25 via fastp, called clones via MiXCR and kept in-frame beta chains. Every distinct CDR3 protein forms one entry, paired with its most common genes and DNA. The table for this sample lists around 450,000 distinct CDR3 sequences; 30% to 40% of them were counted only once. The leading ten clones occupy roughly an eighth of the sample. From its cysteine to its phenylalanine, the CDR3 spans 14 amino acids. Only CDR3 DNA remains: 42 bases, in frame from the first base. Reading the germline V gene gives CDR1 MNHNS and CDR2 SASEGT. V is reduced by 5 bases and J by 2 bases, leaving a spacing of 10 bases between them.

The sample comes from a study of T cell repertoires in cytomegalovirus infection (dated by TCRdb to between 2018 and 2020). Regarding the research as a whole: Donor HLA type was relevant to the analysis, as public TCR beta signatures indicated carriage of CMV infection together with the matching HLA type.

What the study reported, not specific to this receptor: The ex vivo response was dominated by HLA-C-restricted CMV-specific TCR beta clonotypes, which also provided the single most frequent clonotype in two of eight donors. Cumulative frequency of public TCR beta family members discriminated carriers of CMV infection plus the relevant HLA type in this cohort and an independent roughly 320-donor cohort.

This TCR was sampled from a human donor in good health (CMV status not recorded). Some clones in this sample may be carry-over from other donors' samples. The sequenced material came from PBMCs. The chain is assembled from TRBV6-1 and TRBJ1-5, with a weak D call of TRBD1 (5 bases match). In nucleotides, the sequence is TGTGCCAGCAGTACCAAGACAGGCAATCAGCCCCAGCATTTT. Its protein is CASSTKTGNQPQHF.